The 25 T cell receptor beta chains below were found in one sample sequenced in a study of shared clonotypes between healthy human individuals. Naive CD8 cells comprised CD45RO-negative, CCR7-positively selected cells, excluding terminally differentiated effector memory CD45RA+ cells. Some clones are missing from TCRdb's copy, which holds only in-frame ones; the method was immunoSEQ multiplex PCR. Of around 2,000,000 clones listed, about 95% are singletons. Sequenced sample: naive CD8+ T cells sorted from blood. All receptors derive from a man aged 18 to 35 in good health.

V gene TRBV2 combines with J gene TRBJ2-1; TRBD1 might be the D (5 bases). CDR1 is SNHLY, CDR2 FYNNEI, per germline. Deletions cut 3 bases from V and 4 bases from J, with 7 bases between. This CDR3 comprises 13 residues. DNA for the CDR3: TGTGCCAGCAGTGACAGGGAATACAATGAGCAGTTCTTC. As protein: CASSDREYNEQFF.

This chain connects TRBV6-1 to TRBJ1-6; tentative D call: TRBD1 (6 bases). This CDR3 region has 14 residues. Trimming stripped 2 bases from V and 9 bases from J, with 11 bases between. Germline V gene data show CDR1 as MNHNS and CDR2 as SASEGT. Here the CDR3 DNA reads TGTGCCAGCAGTGAAACCGGGACACCTTCACCCCTCCACTTT. Translating it yields CASSETGTPSPLHF.

This clone was seen just once. The chain recombines TRBV10-2 with TRBJ2-3; D is possibly TRBD2 (5 bases). In germline, CDR1 is WSHSY, CDR2 SAAADI. Between the trimmed V and J ends, which lost 3 bases and 3 bases, there was a span of 13 bases. The CDR3 extends over 15 amino acids. The CDR3 region has the DNA TGCGCCAGCAGTGATGTGGGAGTAACGACAGATACGCAGTATTTT. It yields the protein CASSDVGVTTDTQYF.

This chain links TRBV7-9 with TRBJ2-3; TRBD2 matches 11 bases. Looked up from germline, CDR1 is SEHNR and CDR2 is FQNEAQ (reference sequence). Unmatched junction bases numbered 15, after V lost 5 bases and J lost 5 bases. The CDR3 runs to 18 residues. CDR3 sequence: CASSPPGTSGLVGDTQYF. As DNA, the CDR3 is TGTGCCAGCAGCCCACCTGGGACTAGCGGCTTAGTTGGAGATACGCAGTATTTT.

V gene TRBV5-6 combines with J gene TRBJ2-4, with a tentative D call TRBD1 (5 bases). V lost 3 bases, J lost 8 bases, and 18 bases lay in between. CDR3 length: 15 amino acids. Germline V gene sequence: CDR1 SGHDT, CDR2 YYEEEE. CDR3 loop: CASSSDWYPRDIQYF. The CDR3 DNA reads TGTGCCAGCAGCTCCGATTGGTACCCCAGGGACATTCAGTACTTC.

V gene TRBV6-6 combines with J gene TRBJ2-1, with D possibly being TRBD1 (5 bases). V was pared by 0 bases and J by 2 bases, with 11 bases between. The CDR3 consists of 16 residues. The germline V gene encodes CDR1 MNHNY and CDR2 SVGAGI (reference sequence). This chain's CDR3 is CASSYSTADTYNEQFF. The CDR3 region has the DNA TGTGCCAGCAGTTACTCGACGGCGGACACCTACAATGAGCAGTTCTTC.

The chain employs TRBV5-6 and TRBJ2-7, with no clear D. This CDR3 contains 13 residues. CDR1 and CDR2 from the germline V gene are SGHDT and YYEEEE. Trimming removed 3 bases from V and 2 bases from J, with 9 bases in between. CDR3 sequence: CASSWGITYEQYF. The CDR3 nucleotides read TGTGCCAGCAGCTGGGGAATTACCTACGAGCAGTACTTC.

The chain couples TRBV7-6 to TRBJ2-3; D is perhaps TRBD2 (6 bases). This CDR3 is 17 amino acids long. Deletions cut 5 bases from V and 4 bases from J, with 22 bases between. From germline, CDR1 is SGHVS and CDR2 FNYEAQ. The CDR3 here is CASSRLTLTSGADTQYF. The CDR3 DNA sequence: TGTGCCAGCAGCCGACTTACACTCACTTCGGGAGCAGATACGCAGTATTTT.

This clone appeared a single time. The rearrangement links TRBV4-1 to TRBJ2-3; 10 nucleotides align to TRBD2. V shed 4 bases and J 2 bases; nucleotides not matched to a gene: 3. In germline, CDR1 is MGHRA, CDR2 YSYEKL. The CDR3 covers 15 residues. The CDR3 DNA reads as TGCGCCAGCAGCCCTAGCGGGAGAACCACAGATACGCAGTATTTT. Translating gives CASSPSGRTTDTQYF.

This clone was picked up one time. The chain couples TRBV5-1 to TRBJ1-3; D is unclear. The CDR3 sequence is 17 residues long. Deletions cut 0 bases from V and 2 bases from J, with 15 bases between. From germline, CDR1 is SGHRS and CDR2 YFSETQ. CDR3 DNA sequence: TGCGCCAGCAGCTTGGTAGGGTTGGGTGAGGCTGGAAACACCATATATTTT. This gives the protein CASSLVGLGEAGNTIYF. The full variable domain, in which reference TRBV5-1 and TRBJ1-3 provide the parts outside the CDR3, is KAGVTQTPRYLIKTRGQQVTLSCSPISGHRSVSWYQQTPGQGLQFLFEYFSETQRNKGNFPGRFSGRQFSNSRSEMNVSTLELGDSALYLCASSLVGLGEAGNTIYFGEGSWLTVV.

The chain joins TRBV2 to TRBJ2-1; TRBD2 aligns across 8 bases. CDR3 length equals 14 residues. CDR1 and CDR2 from the germline V gene are SNHLY and FYNNEI. The V segment lost 9 bases and the J segment 4 bases; nucleotides outside the gene matches: 8. The CDR3 loop reads CARVKTSEYNEQFF. CDR3 coding DNA: TGTGCCAGGGTAAAGACTAGCGAATACAATGAGCAGTTCTTC.

With respect to this clone: Distinct nucleotide sequences in the sample also encode this CDR3. V and J are TRBV12-5 and TRBJ2-7; D perhaps matches TRBD1 (5 bases). Deletions cut 1 base from V and 5 bases from J, with 6 bases between. The CDR3 is 12 amino acids. Germline V gene data show CDR1 as LGHNT and CDR2 as FRNRAP. CDR3 in amino acids: CASGLGGHEQYF. The DNA for the CDR3 is TGTGCTAGTGGTTTGGGGGGCCACGAGCAGTACTTC.

Details on this clone: Other DNA variants within this sample encode the same CDR3. The chain is built from TRBV9 and TRBJ2-1, with D possibly being TRBD2 (6 bases). V was clipped by 0 bases and J by 7 bases, with 8 bases between them. CDR1 is SGDLS and CDR2 is YYNGEE in the germline V gene. This CDR3 is built from 13 residues. CDR3 region: CASSVDGGNEQFF. Here the CDR3 DNA reads TGTGCCAGCAGCGTAGATGGAGGGAATGAGCAGTTCTTC.

The chain recombines TRBV7-9 with TRBJ2-2; D may match TRBD1 or TRBD2 (5 bases each). Germline V gene data show CDR1 as SEHNR and CDR2 as FQNEAQ (reference sequence). The length of the CDR3 is 10 residues. V was shortened by 11 bases and J by 9 bases, with 10 bases between the two germline ends. Here the CDR3 reads CAAGRWELFF. In nucleotides, the CDR3 is TGTGCCGCAGGGAGATGGGAGCTGTTTTTT.

The chain employs TRBV28 and TRBJ1-6; 7 bases fit TRBD1. Germline lookup yields CDR1 MDHEN and CDR2 SYDVKM. The junction had 12 bases not matched to a gene; V was cut back by 6 bases and J by 10 bases. The CDR3 is 15 amino acids. CDR3 DNA sequence: TGTGCCAGCAGCCTCGGGCAGGGGGGTATGTCACCCCTCCACTTT. Translation gives CASSLGQGGMSPLHF.

The chain joins TRBV28 to TRBJ1-1; D is possibly TRBD1 (5 bases). The ends were cut back, 6 bases at V and 7 bases at J, with 15 bases in the middle. This CDR3 spans 13 amino acids. In germline, CDR1 is MDHEN, CDR2 SYDVKM. The CDR3 region is CASRPRDLLEAFF. CDR3 nucleotide sequence: TGTGCCAGCAGACCCCGGGACTTACTTGAAGCTTTCTTT.

This chain links TRBV4-1 with TRBJ1-4; D ambiguous. Germline V gene lookup returns CDR1 MGHRA and CDR2 YSYEKL. The CDR3 loop spans 15 amino acids. V was trimmed by 5 bases and J by 1 base, leaving 11 bases between them. In nucleotides, the CDR3 is TGCGCCAGCAGCTTGAACATTGGAACTAATGAAAAACTGTTTTTT. Translated, it gives CASSLNIGTNEKLFF.

CDR3 residues: CSVGGQGYTGELFF. As DNA, the CDR3 is TGCAGCGTTGGGGGGCAGGGTTACACCGGGGAGCTGTTTTTT. This chain links TRBV29-1 with TRBJ2-2, with D possibly matching TRBD1 (6 bases). Germline CDR1 and CDR2: SQVTM and ANQGSEA. V was cut by 4 bases and J by 3 bases, with 12 bases left in between. The CDR3 has 14 amino acids.

This clone appeared a single time. The chain links TRBV21-1 to TRBJ2-7; the D call TRBD1 from the table was never checked on the DNA. TRBV21-1 has pseudogene status. This CDR3 spans 15 amino acids. CDR3 residues: CASSKARQISYEQYF. For the CDR3, the DNA is TGTGCCAGCAGCAAAGCGAGACAGATTTCCTACGAGCAGTACTTC.

To note about this clone: Different DNA sequences within this sample yield the same CDR3. The chain couples TRBV27 to TRBJ2-5, with TRBD2 as a possible D gene (6 bases). Germline CDR1 reads MNHEY; CDR2 reads SMNVEV (reference sequence). This CDR3 spans 14 amino acids. Trimming stripped 2 bases from V and 5 bases from J, with 12 bases between. The CDR3: CASSLRQAGETQYF. CDR3 nucleotides: TGTGCCAGCAGTTTAAGGCAGGCGGGGGAGACCCAGTACTTC.

The chain couples TRBV11-2 to TRBJ2-7, with 9 bases fitting TRBD1. Germline trimming cut 0 bases from V and 4 bases from J; bases unmatched to any gene: 4. CDR1 and CDR2 (germline): SGHAT, FQNNGV. The CDR3 sequence is 15 residues long. The CDR3 reads CASSLEQGAGYEQYF. The CDR3 coding sequence is TGTGCCAGCAGCTTAGAACAGGGGGCTGGATACGAGCAGTACTTC.

This clone appeared once. This chain uses TRBV7-9 with TRBJ2-7, with 10 bases fitting TRBD2. CDR1 SEHNR and CDR2 FQNEAQ come from the germline V gene (reference sequence). This CDR3 is built from 16 residues. The V segment lost 4 bases and the J segment 4 bases; nucleotides outside the gene matches: 10. CDR3 sequence: CASSSPRSGGSYEQYF. The CDR3 nucleotides are TGTGCCAGCAGCTCCCCCCGTAGCGGGGGGTCTTACGAGCAGTACTTC.

This chain links TRBV11-2 with TRBJ2-1; unclear D gene. The CDR3 covers 11 residues. Germline V gene data show CDR1 as SGHAT and CDR2 as FQNNGV. Trimming took 0 bases from V and 8 from J, leaving 2 bases between them. The CDR3 spells CASSLEHEQFF. In DNA, the CDR3 is TGTGCCAGCAGCTTAGAGCATGAGCAGTTCTTC.

This sequence joins TRBV28 and TRBJ2-5; 9 bases fit TRBD1. The CDR3 is 13 amino acids. J gave up 5 bases and V 7 bases, and 5 bases lay outside the gene matches. The germline gives CDR1 MDHEN, CDR2 SYDVKM. The CDR3 DNA follows: TGTGCCAGCAAGGGGACAGGGCCTGAGACCCAGTACTTC. Amino acids: CASKGTGPETQYF.

This chain connects TRBV4-3 to TRBJ2-7; the D gene is possibly TRBD2 (5 bases). Germline CDR1 LGHNA, CDR2 YSLEER. Trimming removed 4 bases at V and 4 bases at J, with 17 bases between. This CDR3 contains 15 residues. Here the CDR3 DNA reads TGCGCCAGCAGCCCGGGGTATTCGTTGGCTTACGAGCAGTACTTC. The encoded protein is CASSPGYSLAYEQYF.